These 5 T cell receptor beta chains originate from one sample sequenced in a study of cytomegalovirus exposure and HLA in healthy donors. PCR involved 60 Vbeta and 13 Jbeta primers. Sequencing was performed with immunoSEQ multiplex PCR; in TCRdb, only in-frame clones are kept and a portion is missing. The profile shows 150,000 to 200,000 clones, 81% of them singletons. The sequenced material came from PBMCs. The source is a man aged 18 to 35 in good health and CMV-seronegative.

The V gene is TRBV5-4, the J gene TRBJ1-2; D remains unclear. V was clipped by 3 bases and J by 8 bases, with 14 bases between them. Germline CDR1 SGHNT, CDR2 YYREEE (reference sequence). CDR3 length: 13 amino acids. The CDR3 nucleotides are TGTGCCAGCAGCTCCCGTGCGGCTGTGGGCTACACCTTC. Amino acid sequence: CASSSRAAVGYTF.

This chain connects TRBV2 to TRBJ1-5; 9 bases are shared with TRBD1. The CDR3 contains 16 residues. In germline, CDR1 is SNHLY, CDR2 FYNNEI. Losses at the gene ends were 4 bases for V and 3 bases for J; bases not matched to a gene: 7. DNA for the CDR3: TGTGCCAGCAGTGGAGGGACAGGGTCTTTCAATCAGCCCCAGCATTTT. Translation gives CASSGGTGSFNQPQHF.

The chain combines TRBV27 with TRBJ1-2; TRBD1 might be the D (6 bases). Trimming took 5 bases from V and 8 from J, leaving 15 bases between them. Germline assignment: CDR1 MNHEY and CDR2 SMNVEV (reference sequence). The CDR3 loop spans 13 amino acids. CDR3 nucleotide sequence: TGTGCCAGCAGTGTACTGGGGGCTGAGGGCTACACCTTC. Encoded protein: CASSVLGAEGYTF.

The CDR3 DNA is TGTGCCAGCAGTTACGGAACTAGCGGGTATAGCACAGATACGCAGTATTTT. Encoded protein: CASSYGTSGYSTDTQYF. The chain uses TRBV28 and TRBJ2-3; 9 bases fit TRBD2. This CDR3 region has 17 residues. Germline V gives CDR1 MDHEN, CDR2 SYDVKM. V lost 4 bases and J lost 0; bases outside the gene matches: 8.

V usage is TRBV4-3 and J usage is TRBJ2-1; 10 nucleotides line up with TRBD2. Germline CDR1 LGHNA, CDR2 YSLEER. The CDR3 is 17 amino acids. Trimming at V came to 1 base and at J to 1 base, leaving 4 bases not matched to a gene. The CDR3: CASSQGPSGGSYNEQFF. In nucleotides, the CDR3 is TGCGCCAGCAGCCAAGGTCCTAGCGGGGGTTCCTACAATGAGCAGTTCTTC.